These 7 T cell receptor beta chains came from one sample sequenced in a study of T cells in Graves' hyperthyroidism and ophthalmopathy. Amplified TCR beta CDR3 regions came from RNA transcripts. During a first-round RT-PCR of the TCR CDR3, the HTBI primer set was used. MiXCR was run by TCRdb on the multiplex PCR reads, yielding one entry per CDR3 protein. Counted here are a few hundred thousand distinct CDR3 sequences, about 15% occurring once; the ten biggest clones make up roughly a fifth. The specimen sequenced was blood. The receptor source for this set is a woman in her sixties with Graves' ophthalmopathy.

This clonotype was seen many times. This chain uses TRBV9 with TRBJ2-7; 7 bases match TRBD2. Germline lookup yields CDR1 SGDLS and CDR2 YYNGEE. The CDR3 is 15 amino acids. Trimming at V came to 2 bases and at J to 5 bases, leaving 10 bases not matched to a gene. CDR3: CASSVTGGSVDEQYF. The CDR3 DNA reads TGTGCCAGCAGCGTCACGGGAGGATCAGTCGACGAGCAGTACTTC. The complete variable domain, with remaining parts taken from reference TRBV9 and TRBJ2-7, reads DSGVTQTPKHLITATGQRVTLRCSPRSGDLSVYWYQQSLDQGLQFLIQYYNGEERAKGNILERFSAQQFPDLHSELNLSSLELGDSALYFCASSVTGGSVDEQYFGPGTRLTVT.

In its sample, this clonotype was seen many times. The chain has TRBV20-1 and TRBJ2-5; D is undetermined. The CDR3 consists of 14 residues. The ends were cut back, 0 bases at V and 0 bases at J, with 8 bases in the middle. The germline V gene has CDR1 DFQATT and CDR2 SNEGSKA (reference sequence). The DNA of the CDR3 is TGCAGTGCTAGAGACGGGCGGTACCAAGAGACCCAGTACTTC. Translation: CSARDGRYQETQYF.

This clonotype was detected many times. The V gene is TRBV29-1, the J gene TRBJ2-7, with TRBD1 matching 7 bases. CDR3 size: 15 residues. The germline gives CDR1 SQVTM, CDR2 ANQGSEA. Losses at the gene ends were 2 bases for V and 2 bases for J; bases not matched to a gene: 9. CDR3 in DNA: TGCAGCGTTGAACCCTATGACAGGGCCACCTACGAGCAGTACTTC. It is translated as CSVEPYDRATYEQYF.

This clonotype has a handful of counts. The CDR3 reads CASSWAGEGTEAFF. The CDR3 DNA reads as TGTGCCAGTAGTTGGGCAGGGGAAGGAACTGAAGCTTTCTTT. V is TRBV19 and J is TRBJ1-1, with D maybe TRBD1 (6 bases). V was shortened by 5 bases and J by 5 bases, with 15 bases between the two germline ends. CDR1 and CDR2 from the germline V gene are LNHDA and SQIVND (reference sequence). The CDR3 runs to 14 residues.

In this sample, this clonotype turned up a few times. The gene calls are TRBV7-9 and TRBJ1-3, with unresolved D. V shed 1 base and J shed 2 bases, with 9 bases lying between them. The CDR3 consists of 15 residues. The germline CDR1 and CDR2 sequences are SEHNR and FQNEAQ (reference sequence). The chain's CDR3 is CASSLVTGTGNTIYF. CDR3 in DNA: TGTGCCAGCAGCTTAGTTACCGGGACTGGAAACACCATATATTTT.

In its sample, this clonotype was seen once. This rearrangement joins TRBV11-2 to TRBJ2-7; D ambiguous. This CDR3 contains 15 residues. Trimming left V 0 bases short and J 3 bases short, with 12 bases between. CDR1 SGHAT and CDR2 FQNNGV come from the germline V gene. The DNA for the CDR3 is TGTGCCAGCAGCTTAGACCTGGGCAGTAACTACGAGCAGTACTTC. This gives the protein CASSLDLGSNYEQYF.

The CDR3 DNA follows: TGCAGTGCTAGAAATTACAATGAGCAGTTCTTC. This gives the protein CSARNYNEQFF. The rearrangement joins TRBV20-1 to TRBJ2-1, with D unclear. The ends were cut back, 2 bases at V and 4 bases at J, with 3 bases in the middle. This CDR3 contains 11 residues. Germline CDR1 and CDR2: DFQATT and SNEGSKA (reference sequence).